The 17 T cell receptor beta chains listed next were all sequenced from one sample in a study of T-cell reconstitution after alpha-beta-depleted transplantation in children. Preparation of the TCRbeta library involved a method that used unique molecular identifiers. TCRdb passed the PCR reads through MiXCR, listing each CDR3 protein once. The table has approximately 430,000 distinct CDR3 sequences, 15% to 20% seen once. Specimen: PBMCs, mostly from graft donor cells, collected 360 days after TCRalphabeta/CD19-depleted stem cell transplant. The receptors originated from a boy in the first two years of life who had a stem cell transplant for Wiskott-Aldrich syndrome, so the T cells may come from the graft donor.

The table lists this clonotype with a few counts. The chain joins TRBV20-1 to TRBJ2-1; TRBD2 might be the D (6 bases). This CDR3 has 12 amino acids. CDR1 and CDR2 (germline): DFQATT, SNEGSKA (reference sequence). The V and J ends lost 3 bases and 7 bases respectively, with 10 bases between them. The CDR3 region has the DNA TGCAGTGCTAGGGAGGGTTGGAATGAGCAGTTCTTC. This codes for CSAREGWNEQFF.

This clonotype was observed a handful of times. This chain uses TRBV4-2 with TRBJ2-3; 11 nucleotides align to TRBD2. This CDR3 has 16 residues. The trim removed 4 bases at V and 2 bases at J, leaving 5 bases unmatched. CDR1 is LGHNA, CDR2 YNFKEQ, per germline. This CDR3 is CASSRGTSGSTDTQYF. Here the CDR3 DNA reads TGTGCCAGCAGCCGCGGGACTAGCGGATCCACAGATACGCAGTATTTT.

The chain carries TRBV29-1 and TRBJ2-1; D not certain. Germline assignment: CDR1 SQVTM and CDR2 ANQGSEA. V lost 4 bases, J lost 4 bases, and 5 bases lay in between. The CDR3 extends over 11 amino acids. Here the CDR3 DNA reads TGCAGCGTTGTGGGTTACAATGAGCAGTTCTTC. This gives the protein CSVVGYNEQFF.

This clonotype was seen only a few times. As DNA, the CDR3 is TGTGCCAGCAGTGTAGCGGGAGGATCCTACGAGCAGTACTTC. Translated, it gives CASSVAGGSYEQYF. The chain carries TRBV2 and TRBJ2-7; TRBD2 agrees at 10 bases. V gave up 4 bases and J gave up 1 base; unmatched junction bases: 1. The CDR3 is 14 amino acids. CDR1 and CDR2 (germline): SNHLY, FYNNEI.

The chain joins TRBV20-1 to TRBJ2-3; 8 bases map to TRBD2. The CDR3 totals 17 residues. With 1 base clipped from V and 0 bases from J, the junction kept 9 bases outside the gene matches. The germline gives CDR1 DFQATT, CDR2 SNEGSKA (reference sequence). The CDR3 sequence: CSARGAGAAPSTDTQYF. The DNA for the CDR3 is TGCAGTGCTAGAGGAGCGGGGGCGGCCCCAAGCACAGATACGCAGTATTTT.

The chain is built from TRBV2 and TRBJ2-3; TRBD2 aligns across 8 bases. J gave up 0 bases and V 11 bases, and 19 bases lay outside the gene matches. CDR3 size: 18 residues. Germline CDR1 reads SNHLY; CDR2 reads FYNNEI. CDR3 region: CALSLDLKRGRSTDTQYF. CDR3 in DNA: TGTGCCCTCAGTTTGGACCTTAAGCGGGGGCGTAGCACAGATACGCAGTATTTT.

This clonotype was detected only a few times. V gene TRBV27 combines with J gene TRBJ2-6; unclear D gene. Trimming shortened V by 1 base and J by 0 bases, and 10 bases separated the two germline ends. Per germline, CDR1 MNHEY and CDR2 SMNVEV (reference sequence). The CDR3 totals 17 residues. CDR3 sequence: CASSLFPPYSGANVLTF. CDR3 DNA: TGTGCCAGCAGTTTATTCCCACCTTACTCTGGGGCCAACGTCCTGACTTTC.

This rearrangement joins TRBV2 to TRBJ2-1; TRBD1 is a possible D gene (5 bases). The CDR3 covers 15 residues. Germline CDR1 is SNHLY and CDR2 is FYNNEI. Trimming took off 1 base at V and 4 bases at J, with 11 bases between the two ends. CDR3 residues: CASSEVSRGYNEQFF. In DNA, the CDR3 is TGTGCCAGCAGTGAAGTTAGTAGGGGTTACAATGAGCAGTTCTTC.

CDR3 in DNA: TGTGCCACCAGTGATTTGTCCGGGGAAGAGACCCAGTACTTC. Amino acids: CATSDLSGEETQYF. V gene TRBV24-1 combines with J gene TRBJ2-5, with a tentative D call TRBD2 (5 bases). Per the germline V gene, CDR1 is KGHDR and CDR2 is SFDVKD. V lost 0 bases and J 3 bases, leaving 7 bases between the germline ends. This CDR3 comprises 14 residues.

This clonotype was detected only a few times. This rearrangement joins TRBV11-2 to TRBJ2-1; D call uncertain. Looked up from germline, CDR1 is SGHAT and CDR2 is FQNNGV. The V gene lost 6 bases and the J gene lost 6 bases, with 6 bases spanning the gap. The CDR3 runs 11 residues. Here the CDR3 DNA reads TGTGCCAGCAGACACAGCAATGAGCAGTTCTTC. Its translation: CASRHSNEQFF.

The chain's CDR3 is CATSDPELGQETQYF. CDR3 nucleotides: TGTGCCACCAGTGATCCGGAACTAGGTCAAGAGACCCAGTACTTC. The V and J genes are TRBV24-1 and TRBJ2-5; D may be TRBD2 (5 bases). The germline V gene has CDR1 KGHDR and CDR2 SFDVKD. The CDR3 is 15 amino acids. V was shortened by 3 bases and J by 2 bases, with 12 bases between the two germline ends.

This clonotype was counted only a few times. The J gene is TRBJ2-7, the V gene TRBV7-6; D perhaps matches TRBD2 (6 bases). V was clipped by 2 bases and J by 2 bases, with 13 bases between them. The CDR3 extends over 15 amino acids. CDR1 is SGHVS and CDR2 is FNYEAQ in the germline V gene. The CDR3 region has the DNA TGTGCCAGCAGCTTAAGATCCGGGAGCGCCTACGAGCAGTACTTC. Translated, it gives CASSLRSGSAYEQYF.

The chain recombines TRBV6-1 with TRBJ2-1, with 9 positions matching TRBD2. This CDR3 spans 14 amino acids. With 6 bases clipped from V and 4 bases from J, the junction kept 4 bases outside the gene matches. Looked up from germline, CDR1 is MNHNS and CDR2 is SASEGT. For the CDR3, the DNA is TGTGCCAGCAGAGTGACTAGCGGATACAATGAGCAGTTCTTC. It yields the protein CASRVTSGYNEQFF.

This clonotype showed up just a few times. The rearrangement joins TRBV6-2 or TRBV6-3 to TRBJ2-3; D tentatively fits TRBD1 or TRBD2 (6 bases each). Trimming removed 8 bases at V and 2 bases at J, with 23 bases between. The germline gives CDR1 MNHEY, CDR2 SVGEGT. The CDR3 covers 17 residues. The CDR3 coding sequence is TGTGCCAGCCTCGCGCGTCGGGGGCCTATTACCACAGATACGCAGTATTTT. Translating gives CASLARRGPITTDTQYF.

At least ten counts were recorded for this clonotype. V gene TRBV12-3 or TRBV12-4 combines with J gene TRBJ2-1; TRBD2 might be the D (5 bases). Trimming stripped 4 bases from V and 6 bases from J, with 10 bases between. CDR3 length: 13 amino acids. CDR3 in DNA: TGTGCCAGCAGTTCCCGGGAAATCAATGAGCAGTTCTTC. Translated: CASSSREINEQFF.

CDR3 sequence (DNA): TGTGCCACCAGTGATTCACGACAGGGGAACAATGAGCAGTTCTTC. It yields the protein CATSDSRQGNNEQFF. The genes are TRBV24-1 and TRBJ2-1, with 8 bases fitting TRBD1. The CDR3 contains 15 residues. Germline lookup yields CDR1 KGHDR and CDR2 SFDVKD. V trimming: 2 bases; J trimming: 5 bases; junction bases outside the gene matches: 4.

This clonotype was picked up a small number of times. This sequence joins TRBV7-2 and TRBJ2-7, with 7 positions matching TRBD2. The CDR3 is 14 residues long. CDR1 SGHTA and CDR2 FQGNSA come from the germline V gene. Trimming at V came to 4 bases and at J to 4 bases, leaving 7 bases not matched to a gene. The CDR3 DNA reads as TGTGCCAGCAGCTCAGGACTAGAGCGGTACGAGCAGTACTTC. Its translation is CASSSGLERYEQYF. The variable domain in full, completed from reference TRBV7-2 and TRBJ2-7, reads GAGVSQSPSNKVTEKGKDVELRCDPISGHTALYWYRQSLGQGLEFLIYFQGNSAPDKSGLPSDRFSAERTGGSVSTLTIQRTQQEDSAVYLCASSSGLERYEQYFGPGTRLTVT.